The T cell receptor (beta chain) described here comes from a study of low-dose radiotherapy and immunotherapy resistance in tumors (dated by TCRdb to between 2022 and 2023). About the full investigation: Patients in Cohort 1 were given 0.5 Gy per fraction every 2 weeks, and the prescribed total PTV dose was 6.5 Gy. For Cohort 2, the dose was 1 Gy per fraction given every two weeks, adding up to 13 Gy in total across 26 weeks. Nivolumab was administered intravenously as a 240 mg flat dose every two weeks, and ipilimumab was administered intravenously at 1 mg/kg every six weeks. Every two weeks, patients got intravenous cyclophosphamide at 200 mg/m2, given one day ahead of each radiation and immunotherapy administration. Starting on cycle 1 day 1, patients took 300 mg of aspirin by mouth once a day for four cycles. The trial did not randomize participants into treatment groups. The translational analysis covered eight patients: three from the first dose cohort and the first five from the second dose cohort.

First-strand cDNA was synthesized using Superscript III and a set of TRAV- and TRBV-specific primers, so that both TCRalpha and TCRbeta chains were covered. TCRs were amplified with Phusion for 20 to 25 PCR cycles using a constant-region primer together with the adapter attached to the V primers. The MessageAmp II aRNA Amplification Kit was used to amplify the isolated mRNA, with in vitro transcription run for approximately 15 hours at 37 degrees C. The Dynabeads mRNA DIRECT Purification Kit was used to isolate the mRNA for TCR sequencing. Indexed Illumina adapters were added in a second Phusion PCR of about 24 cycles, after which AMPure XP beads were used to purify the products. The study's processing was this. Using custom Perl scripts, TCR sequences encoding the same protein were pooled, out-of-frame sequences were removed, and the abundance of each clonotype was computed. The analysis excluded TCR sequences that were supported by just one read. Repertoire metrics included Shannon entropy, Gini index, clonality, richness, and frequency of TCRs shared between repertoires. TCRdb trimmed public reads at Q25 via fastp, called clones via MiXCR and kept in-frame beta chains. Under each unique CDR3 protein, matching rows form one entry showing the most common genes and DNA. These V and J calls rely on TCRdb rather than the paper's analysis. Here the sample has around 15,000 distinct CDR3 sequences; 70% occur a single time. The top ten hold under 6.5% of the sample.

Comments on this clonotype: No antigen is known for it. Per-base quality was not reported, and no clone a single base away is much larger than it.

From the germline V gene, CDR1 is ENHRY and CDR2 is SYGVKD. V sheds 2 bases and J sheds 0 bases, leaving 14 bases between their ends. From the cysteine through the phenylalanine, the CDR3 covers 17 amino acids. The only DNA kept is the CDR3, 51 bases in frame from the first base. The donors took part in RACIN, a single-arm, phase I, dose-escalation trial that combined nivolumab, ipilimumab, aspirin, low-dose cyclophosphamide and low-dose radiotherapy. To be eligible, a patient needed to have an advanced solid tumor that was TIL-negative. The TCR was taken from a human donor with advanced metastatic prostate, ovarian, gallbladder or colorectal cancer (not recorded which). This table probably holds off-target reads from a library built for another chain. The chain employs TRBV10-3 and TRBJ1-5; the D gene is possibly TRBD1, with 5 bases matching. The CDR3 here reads CAISEGATDNSNQPQHF. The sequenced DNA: TGTGCCATCAGTGAGGGTGCGACAGACAATAGCAATCAGCCCCAGCATTTT.